This T cell receptor beta chain was sequenced for a study of graft-versus-host responses after intestinal transplantation. Study-wide context: Isolated intestinal, liver-intestinal, or multivisceral transplants were what recipients had. The study, taken as a whole, reports: Levels of circulating GvH clones at their peak were associated with early post-transplant HvG declines.

A remark on this clone: Antigen: not known.

Data came from immunoSEQ multiplex PCR; TCRdb stores just in-frame clones and leaves some out. The sample includes 150,000 or so clones, about 90% seen only once; the top ten take roughly 0.19%. Unmatched junction bases numbered 7, after V lost 7 bases and J lost 5 bases. CDR1 and CDR2 (germline): MNHNY, SVGAGI (reference sequence). There are 15 residues in the CDR3. The material sequenced was unstimulated CD4+ T cells sorted from spleen or lymph node cells, taken before intestinal transplant. This sequence originates from a human donor who received an intestinal transplant. J is TRBJ2-1 and V is TRBV6-6; 11 bases match TRBD1. Written as DNA, the CDR3 is TGTGCCAGCACTACCGGGACAGGGGGGAACAATGAGCAGTTCTTC. Translation: CASTTGTGGNNEQFF.